This TCR beta chain was captured in a study of blood T cells in healthy people across ages. About this clonotype: Its matching antigen is unknown.

A second 7 to 11 cycle PCR used barcoded and J-beta primers. TCRdb reprocessed the 5' RACE reads via MiXCR and lists one record per CDR3 protein. Of 890,000 or so distinct CDR3 sequences in the sample, around 62% were seen once. General study results and limits: Measured against age, TCR beta diversity per million T cells decreased in a roughly linear manner.

The source of this sequence is a man younger than 40 in good health. Source material: blood.

The CDR3 reads CASSQKEYGVGREKLFF. The DNA of the CDR3 is TGCGCCAGCAGCCAAAAGGAGTACGGCGTGGGGCGGGAAAAACTGTTTTTT. This chain joins TRBV4-3 and TRBJ1-4; possible D gene TRBD1, 5 bases. V was pared by 2 bases and J by 8 bases, with 21 bases between. Germline V CDR1 and CDR2: LGHNA, YSLEER. CDR3 length: 17 amino acids.